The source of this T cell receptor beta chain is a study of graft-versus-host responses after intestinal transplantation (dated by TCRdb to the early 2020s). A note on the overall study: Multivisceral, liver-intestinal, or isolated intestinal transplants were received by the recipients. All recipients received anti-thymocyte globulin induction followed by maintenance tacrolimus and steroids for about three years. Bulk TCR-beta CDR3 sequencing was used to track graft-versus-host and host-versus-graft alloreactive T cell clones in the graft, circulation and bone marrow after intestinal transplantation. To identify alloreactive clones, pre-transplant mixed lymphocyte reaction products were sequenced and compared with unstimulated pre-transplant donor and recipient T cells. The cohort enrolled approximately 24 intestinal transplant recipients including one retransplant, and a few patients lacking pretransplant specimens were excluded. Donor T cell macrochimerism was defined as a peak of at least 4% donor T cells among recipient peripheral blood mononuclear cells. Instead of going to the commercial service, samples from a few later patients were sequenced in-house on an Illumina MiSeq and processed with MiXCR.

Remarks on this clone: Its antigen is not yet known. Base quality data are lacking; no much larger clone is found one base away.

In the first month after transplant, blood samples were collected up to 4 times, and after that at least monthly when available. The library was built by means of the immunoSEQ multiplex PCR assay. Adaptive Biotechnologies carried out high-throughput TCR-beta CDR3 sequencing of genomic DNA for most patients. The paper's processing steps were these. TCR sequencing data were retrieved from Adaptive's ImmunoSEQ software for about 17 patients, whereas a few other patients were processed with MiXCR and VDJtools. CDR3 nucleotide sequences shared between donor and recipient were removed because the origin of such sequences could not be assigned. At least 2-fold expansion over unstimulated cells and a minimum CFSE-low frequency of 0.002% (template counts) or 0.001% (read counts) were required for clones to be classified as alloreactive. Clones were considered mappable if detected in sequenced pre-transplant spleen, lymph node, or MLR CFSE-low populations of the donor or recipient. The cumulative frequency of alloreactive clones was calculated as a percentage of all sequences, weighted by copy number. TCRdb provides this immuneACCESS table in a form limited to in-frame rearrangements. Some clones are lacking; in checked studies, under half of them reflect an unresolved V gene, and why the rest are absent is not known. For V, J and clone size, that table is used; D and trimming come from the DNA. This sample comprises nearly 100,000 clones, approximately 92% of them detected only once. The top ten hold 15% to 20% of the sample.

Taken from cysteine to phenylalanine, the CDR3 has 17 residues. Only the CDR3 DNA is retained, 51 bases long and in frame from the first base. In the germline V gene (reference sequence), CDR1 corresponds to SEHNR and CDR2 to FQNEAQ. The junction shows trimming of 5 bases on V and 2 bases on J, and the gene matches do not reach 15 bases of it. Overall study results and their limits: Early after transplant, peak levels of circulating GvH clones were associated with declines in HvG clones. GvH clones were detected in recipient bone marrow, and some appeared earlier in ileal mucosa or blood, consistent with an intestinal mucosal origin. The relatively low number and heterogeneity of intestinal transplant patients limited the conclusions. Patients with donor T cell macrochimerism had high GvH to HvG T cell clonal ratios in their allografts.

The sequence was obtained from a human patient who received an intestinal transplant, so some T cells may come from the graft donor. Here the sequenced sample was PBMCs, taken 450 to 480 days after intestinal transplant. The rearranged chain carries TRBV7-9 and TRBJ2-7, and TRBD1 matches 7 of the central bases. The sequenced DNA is TGTGCCAGCAGCAGAGATTTTGGGACAGAAAACCCCTACGAGCAGTACTTC. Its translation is CASSRDFGTENPYEQYF.